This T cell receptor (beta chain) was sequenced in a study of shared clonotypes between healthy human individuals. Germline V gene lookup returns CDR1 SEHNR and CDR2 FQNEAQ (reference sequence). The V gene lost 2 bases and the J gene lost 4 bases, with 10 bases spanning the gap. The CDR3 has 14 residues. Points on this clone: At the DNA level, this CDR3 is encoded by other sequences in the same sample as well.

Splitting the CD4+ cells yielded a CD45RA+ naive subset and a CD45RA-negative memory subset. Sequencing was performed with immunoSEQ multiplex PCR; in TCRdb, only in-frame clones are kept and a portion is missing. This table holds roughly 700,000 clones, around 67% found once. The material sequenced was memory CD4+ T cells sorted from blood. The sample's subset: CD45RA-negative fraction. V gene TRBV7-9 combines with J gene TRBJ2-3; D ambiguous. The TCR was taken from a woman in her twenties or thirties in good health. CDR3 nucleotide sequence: TGTGCCAGCAGCTTAACCAGTGGGGCAGATACGCAGTATTTT. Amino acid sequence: CASSLTSGADTQYF. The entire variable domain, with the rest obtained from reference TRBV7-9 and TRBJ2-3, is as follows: DTGVSQNPRHKITKRGQNVTFRCDPISEHNRLYWYRQTLGQGPEFLTYFQNEAQLEKSRLLSDRFSAERPKGSFSTLEIQRTEQGDSAMYLCASSLTSGADTQYFGPGTRLTVL.